This T cell receptor beta chain was documented in a study of blood T cell repertoires in COVID-19. Background on the study: From the United States, Italy and Spain came samples of acute and convalescent COVID-19.

Per the original data handling: By means of reference gene primer amplification, nucleated cell counts were estimated. Method: immunoSEQ multiplex PCR; TCRdb's copy keeps in-frame clones and lacks some. V and J calls and clone size are given by that table; D and trimming were obtained from the DNA. The table has fewer than 350,000 clones, approximately 88% seen once. Patients from Seattle were sampled longitudinally, starting during active infection. The V segment lost 4 bases and the J segment 6 bases; nucleotides outside the gene matches: 11. Germline loops: CDR1 MNHNY, CDR2 SVGAGI (reference sequence). The CDR3 extends over 16 amino acids.

The sample comprised peripheral blood. This TCR derives from a man aged 30-40 years with COVID-19, enrolled during active disease. The V and J genes are TRBV6-6 and TRBJ1-4; 7 bases are shared with TRBD1. CDR3 coding DNA: TGTGCCAGCAGTTTCACAGGGGATGTTTATGATGAAAAACTGTTTTTT. This codes for CASSFTGDVYDEKLFF.